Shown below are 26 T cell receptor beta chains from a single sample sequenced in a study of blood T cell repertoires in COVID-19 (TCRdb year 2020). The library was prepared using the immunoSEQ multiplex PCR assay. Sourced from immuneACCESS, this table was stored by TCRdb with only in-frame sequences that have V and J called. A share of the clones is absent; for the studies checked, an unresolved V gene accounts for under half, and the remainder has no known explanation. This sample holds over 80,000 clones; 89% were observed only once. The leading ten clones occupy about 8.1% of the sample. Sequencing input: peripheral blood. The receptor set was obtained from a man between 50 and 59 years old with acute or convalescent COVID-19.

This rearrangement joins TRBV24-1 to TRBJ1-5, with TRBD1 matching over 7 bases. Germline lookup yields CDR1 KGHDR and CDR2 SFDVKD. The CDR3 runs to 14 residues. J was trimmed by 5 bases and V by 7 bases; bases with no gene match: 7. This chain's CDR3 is CATSRTGVHQPQHF. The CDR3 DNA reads TGTGCCACCAGCCGTACAGGGGTCCATCAGCCCCAGCATTTT.

The CDR3 coding sequence is TGTGCCAGCAGCTTACGGTGGGGCAAAAACACTGAAGCTTTCTTT. It encodes CASSLRWGKNTEAFF. This chain connects TRBV7-2 to TRBJ1-1, with a weak D call TRBD1 (5 bases). Trimming removed 2 bases from V and 2 bases from J, with 12 bases in between. Germline V lookup: CDR1 SGHTA, CDR2 FQGNSA. The CDR3 length is 15 residues.

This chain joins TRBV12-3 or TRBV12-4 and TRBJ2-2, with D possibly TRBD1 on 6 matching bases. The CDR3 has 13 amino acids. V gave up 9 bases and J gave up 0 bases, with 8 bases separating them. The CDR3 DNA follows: TGTGCCAGAGGGACATCGAACACCGGGGAGCTGTTTTTT. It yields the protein CARGTSNTGELFF.

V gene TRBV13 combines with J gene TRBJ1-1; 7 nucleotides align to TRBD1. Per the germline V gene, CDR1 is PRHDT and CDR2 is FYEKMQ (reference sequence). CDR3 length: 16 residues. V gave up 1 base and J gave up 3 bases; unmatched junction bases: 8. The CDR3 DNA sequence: TGTGCCAGCAGCTTAGACGTCGGGGACAGACACACTGAAGCTTTCTTT. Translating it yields CASSLDVGDRHTEAFF.

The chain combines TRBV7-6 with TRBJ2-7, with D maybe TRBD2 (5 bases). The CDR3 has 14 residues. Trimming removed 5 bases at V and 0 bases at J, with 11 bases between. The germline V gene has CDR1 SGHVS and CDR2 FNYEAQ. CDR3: CASSPGIASYEQYF. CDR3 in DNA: TGTGCCAGCAGCCCCGGGATCGCCTCCTACGAGCAGTACTTC. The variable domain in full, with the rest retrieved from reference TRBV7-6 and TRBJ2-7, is GAGVSQSPRYKVTKRGQDVALRCDPISGHVSLYWYRQALGQGPEFLTYFNYEAQQDKSGLPNDRFSAERPEGSISTLTIQRTEQRDSAMYRCASSPGIASYEQYFGPGTRLTVT.

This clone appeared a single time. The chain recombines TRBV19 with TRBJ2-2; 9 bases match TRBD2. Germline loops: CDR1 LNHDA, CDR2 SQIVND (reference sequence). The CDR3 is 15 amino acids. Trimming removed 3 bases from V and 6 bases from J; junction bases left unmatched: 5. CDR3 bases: TGTGCCAGTAGTATGTCTAGCGGGGTTCCCGGGGAGCTGTTTTTT. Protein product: CASSMSSGVPGELFF.

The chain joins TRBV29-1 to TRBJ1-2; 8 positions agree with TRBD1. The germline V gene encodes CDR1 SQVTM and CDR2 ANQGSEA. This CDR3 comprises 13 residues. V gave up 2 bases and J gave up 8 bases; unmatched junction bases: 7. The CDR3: CSVEFRQGSGYTF. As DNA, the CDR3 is TGCAGCGTTGAATTCAGACAGGGGAGCGGCTACACCTTC. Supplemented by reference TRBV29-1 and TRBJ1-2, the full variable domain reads SAVISQKPSRDICQRGTSLTIQCQVDSQVTMMFWYRQQPGQSLTLIATANQGSEATYESGFVIDKFPISRPNLTFSTLTVSNMSPEDSSIYLCSVEFRQGSGYTFGSGTRLTVV.

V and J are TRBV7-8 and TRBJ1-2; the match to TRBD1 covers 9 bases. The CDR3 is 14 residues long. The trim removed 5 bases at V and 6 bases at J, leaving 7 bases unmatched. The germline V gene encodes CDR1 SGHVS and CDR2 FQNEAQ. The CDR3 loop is CASSLGRTGDGYTF. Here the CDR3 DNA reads TGTGCCAGCAGCCTAGGGAGGACAGGGGATGGCTACACCTTC.

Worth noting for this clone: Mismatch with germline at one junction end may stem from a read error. CDR3: CASSQVASPQETQYF. CDR3 nucleotides: TGTGCTAGCAGCCAGGTTGCCAGCCCTCAAGAGACCCAGTACTTC. V and J are TRBV7-7 and TRBJ2-5, with no clear D. CDR3 length equals 15 residues. Germline V lookup: CDR1 SSHAT, CDR2 FNYEAQ (reference sequence).

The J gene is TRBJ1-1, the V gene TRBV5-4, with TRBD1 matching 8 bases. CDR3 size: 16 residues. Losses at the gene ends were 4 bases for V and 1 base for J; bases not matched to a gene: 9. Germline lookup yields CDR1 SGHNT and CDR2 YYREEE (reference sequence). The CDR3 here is CASSAQGAWWNTEAFF. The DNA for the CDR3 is TGTGCCAGCAGCGCTCAGGGGGCGTGGTGGAACACTGAAGCTTTCTTT. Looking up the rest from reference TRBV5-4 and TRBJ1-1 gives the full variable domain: ETGVTQSPTHLIKTRGQQVTLRCSSQSGHNTVSWYQQALGQGPQFIFQYYREEENGRGNFPPRFSGLQFPNYSSELNVNALELDDSALYLCASSAQGAWWNTEAFFGQGTRLTVV.

This CDR3 reads CSAIFTGELFF. CDR3 DNA: TGCAGCGCAATATTTACCGGGGAGCTGTTTTTT. The chain has TRBV29-1 and TRBJ2-2; no definite D call. Germline V gene lookup returns CDR1 SQVTM and CDR2 ANQGSEA. The CDR3 covers 11 residues. Trimming took 7 bases from V and 5 from J, leaving 8 bases between them.

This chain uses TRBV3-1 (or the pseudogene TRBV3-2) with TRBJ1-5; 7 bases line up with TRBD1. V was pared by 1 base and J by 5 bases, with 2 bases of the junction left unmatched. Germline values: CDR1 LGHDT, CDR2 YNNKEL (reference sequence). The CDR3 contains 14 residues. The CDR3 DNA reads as TGTGCCAGCAGCCAAGGGGACAGAGATCAGCCCCAGCATTTT. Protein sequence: CASSQGDRDQPQHF.

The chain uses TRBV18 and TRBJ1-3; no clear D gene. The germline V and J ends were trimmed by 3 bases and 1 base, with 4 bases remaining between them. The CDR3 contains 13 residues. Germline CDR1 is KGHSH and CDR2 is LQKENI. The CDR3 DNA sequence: TGTGCCAGCTCACCTCCGTCTGGAAACACCATATATTTT. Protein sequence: CASSPPSGNTIYF.

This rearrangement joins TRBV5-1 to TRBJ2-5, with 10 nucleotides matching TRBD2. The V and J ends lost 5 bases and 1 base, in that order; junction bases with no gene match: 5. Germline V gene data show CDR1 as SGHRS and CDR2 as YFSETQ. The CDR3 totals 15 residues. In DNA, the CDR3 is TGCGCCAGCAGTTCTAGCGGGGGATTCCAAGAGACCCAGTACTTC. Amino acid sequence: CASSSSGGFQETQYF.

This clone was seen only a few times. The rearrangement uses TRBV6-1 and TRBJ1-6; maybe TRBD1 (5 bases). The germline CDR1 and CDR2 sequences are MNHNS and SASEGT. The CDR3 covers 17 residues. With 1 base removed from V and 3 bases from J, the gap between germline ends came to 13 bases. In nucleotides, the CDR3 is TGTGCCAGCAGTGAAGAAAGATGGCAGGGCTATAATTCACCCCTCCACTTT. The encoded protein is CASSEERWQGYNSPLHF.

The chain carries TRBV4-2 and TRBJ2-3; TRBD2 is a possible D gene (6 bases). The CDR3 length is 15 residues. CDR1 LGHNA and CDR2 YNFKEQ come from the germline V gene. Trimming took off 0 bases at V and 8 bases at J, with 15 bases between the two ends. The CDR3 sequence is CASSQDEGTASTQYF. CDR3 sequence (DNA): TGTGCCAGCAGCCAAGACGAGGGGACTGCAAGTACGCAGTATTTT.

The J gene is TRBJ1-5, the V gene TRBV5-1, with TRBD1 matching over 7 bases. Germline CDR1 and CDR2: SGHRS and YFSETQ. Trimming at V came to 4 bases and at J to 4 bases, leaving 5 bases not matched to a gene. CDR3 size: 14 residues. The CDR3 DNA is TGCGCCAGCAGCCCGACAGGGACTAATCAGCCCCAGCATTTT. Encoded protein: CASSPTGTNQPQHF.

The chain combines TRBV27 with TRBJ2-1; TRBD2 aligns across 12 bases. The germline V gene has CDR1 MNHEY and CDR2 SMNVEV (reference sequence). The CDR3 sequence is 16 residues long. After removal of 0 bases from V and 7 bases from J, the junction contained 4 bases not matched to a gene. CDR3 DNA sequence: TGTGCCAGCAGTTTATCCCCTAGCGGGGGGGCAAATGAGCAGTTCTTC. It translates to CASSLSPSGGANEQFF.

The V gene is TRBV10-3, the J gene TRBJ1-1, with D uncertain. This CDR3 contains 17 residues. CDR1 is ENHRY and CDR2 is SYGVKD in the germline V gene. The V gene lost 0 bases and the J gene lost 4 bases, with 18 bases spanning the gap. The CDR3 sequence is CAISESSGPGVATEAFF. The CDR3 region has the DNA TGTGCCATCAGTGAGTCTAGTGGTCCTGGAGTTGCCACTGAAGCTTTCTTT.

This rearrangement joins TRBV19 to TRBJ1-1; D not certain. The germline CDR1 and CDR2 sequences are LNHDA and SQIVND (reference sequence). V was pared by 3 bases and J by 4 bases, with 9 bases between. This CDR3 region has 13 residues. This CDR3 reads CASSIGSRTEAFF. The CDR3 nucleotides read TGTGCCAGTAGTATTGGCAGTCGCACTGAAGCTTTCTTT.

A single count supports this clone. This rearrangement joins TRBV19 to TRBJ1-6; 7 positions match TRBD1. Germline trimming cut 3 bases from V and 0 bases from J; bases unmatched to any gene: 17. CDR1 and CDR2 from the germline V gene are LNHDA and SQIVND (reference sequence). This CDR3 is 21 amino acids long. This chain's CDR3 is CASSMVLSNRGESSYNSPLHF. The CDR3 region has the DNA TGTGCCAGTAGTATGGTCCTCTCGAACAGGGGAGAGAGCTCCTATAATTCACCCCTCCACTTT.

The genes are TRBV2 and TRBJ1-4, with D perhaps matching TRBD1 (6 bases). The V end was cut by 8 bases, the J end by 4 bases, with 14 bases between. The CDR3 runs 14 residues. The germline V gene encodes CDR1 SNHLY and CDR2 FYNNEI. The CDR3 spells CASRPGTSNEKLFF. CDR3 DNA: TGTGCCAGCCGCCCCGGGACAAGTAATGAAAAACTGTTTTTT.

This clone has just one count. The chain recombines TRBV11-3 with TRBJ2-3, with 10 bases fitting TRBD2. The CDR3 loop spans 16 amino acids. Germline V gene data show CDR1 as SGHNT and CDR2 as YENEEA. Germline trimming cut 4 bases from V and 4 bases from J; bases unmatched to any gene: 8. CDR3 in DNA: TGTGCCAGCAGCTCCGGAGCGGGGGGGCGTGCAGATACGCAGTATTTT. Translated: CASSSGAGGRADTQYF.

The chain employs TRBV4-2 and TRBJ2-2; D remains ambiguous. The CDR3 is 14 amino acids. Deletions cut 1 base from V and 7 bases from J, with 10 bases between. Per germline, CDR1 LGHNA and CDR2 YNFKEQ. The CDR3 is CASSQADLDGELFF. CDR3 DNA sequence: TGTGCCAGCAGCCAAGCAGATCTTGACGGGGAGCTGTTTTTT.

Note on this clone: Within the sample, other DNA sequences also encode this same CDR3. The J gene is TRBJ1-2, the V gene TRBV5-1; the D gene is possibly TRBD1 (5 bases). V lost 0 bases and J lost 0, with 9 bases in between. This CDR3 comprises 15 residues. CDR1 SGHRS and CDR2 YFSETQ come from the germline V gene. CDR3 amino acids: CASSLGQSPNYGYTF. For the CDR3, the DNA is TGCGCCAGCAGCTTGGGACAGAGTCCTAACTATGGCTACACCTTC. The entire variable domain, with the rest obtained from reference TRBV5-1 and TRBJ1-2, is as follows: KAGVTQTPRYLIKTRGQQVTLSCSPISGHRSVSWYQQTPGQGLQFLFEYFSETQRNKGNFPGRFSGRQFSNSRSEMNVSTLELGDSALYLCASSLGQSPNYGYTFGSGTRLTVV.

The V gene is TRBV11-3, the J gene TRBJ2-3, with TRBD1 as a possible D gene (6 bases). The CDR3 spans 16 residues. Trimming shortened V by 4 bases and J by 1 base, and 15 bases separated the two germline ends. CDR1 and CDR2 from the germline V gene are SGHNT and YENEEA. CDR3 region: CASSSGQGLGTDTQYF. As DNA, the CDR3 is TGTGCCAGCAGCTCCGGGCAGGGGCTCGGCACAGATACGCAGTATTTT.